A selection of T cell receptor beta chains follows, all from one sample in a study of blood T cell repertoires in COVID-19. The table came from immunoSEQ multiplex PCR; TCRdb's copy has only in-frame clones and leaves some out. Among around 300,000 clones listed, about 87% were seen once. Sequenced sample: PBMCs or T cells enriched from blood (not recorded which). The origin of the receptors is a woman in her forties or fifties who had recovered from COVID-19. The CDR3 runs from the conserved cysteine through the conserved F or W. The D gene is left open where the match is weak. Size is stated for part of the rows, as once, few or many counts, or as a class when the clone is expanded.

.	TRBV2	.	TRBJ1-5	CASSDQGSQPQHF	TGTGCCAGCAGTGATCAGGGTAGTCAGCCCCAGCATTTT
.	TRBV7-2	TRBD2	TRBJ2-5	CASSLGAGDSQYF	TGTGCCAGCAGCTTAGGGGCGGGGGATTCCCAGTACTTC
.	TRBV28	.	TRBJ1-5	CASRMTDTQHF	TGTGCCAGCAGAATGACAGATACCCAGCATTTT
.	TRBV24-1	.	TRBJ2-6	CATSAPGGSGANVLTF	TGTGCCACCAGTGCCCCCGGCGGCTCTGGGGCCAACGTCCTGACTTTC
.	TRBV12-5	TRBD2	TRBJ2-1	CASGPQRTSLNEQFF	TGTGCTAGTGGTCCCCAAAGGACTAGCTTGAATGAGCAGTTCTTC
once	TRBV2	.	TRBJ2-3	CASKGEEGRTDTQYF	TGTGCCAGCAAGGGGGAAGAGGGACGCACAGATACGCAGTATTTT
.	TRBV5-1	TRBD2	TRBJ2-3	CASQISGSTDTQYF	TGCGCCAGCCAGATTAGCGGGAGTACAGATACGCAGTATTTT
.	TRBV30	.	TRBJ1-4	CAWSVPGRDEKLFF	TGTGCCTGGAGTGTTCCGGGAAGGGATGAAAAACTGTTTTTT
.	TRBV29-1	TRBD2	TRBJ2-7	CSVSISGRNSYEQYF	TGCAGCGTCAGCATAAGCGGGAGGAACTCCTACGAGCAGTACTTC
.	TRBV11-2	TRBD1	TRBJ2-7	CASSWTGGSSYEQYF	TGTGCCAGCAGCTGGACAGGGGGCTCTTCCTACGAGCAGTACTTC
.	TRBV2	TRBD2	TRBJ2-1	CASRAGLAGGNYNEQFF	TGTGCCAGCAGAGCCGGACTAGCGGGAGGAAATTACAATGAGCAGTTCTTC
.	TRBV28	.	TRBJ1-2	CASSLKTGRGYTF	TGTGCCAGCAGTCTCAAGACAGGACGTGGCTACACCTTC
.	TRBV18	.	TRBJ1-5	CASSPGDSKNQPQHF	TGTGCCAGCTCACCGGGTGACAGCAAAAATCAGCCCCAGCATTTT
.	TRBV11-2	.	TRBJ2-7	CASSTEVLYEQYF	TGTGCCAGCAGCACCGAGGTATTATACGAGCAGTACTTC
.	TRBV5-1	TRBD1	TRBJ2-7	CASSPRTDRAYEQYF	TGCGCCAGCAGCCCGAGGACCGACAGGGCCTACGAGCAGTACTTC
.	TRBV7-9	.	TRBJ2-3	CASSLAAGGDTQYF	TGTGCCAGCAGCTTAGCAGCGGGTGGAGATACGCAGTATTTT
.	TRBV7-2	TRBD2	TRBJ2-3	CASSPQAGGGTDTQYF	TGTGCCAGCAGCCCCCAAGCGGGAGGGGGCACAGATACGCAGTATTTT
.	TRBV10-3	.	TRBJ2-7	CAISSDGSTISEQYF	TGTGCCATCAGTTCCGACGGGAGTACGATCTCCGAGCAGTACTTC
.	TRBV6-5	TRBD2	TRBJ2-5	CASSYGTSGSQETQYF	TGTGCCAGCAGTTATGGGACTAGCGGATCCCAAGAGACCCAGTACTTC
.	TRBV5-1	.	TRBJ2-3	CASSPKGDTQYF	TGCGCCAGCAGCCCCAAGGGGGATACGCAGTATTTT
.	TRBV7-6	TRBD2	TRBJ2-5	CASSLALAGEQETQYF	TGTGCCAGCAGCTTAGCCCTAGCGGGAGAACAAGAGACCCAGTACTTC
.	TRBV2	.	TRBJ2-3	CASHPVNRAADTQYF	TGTGCCAGCCATCCGGTAAACAGGGCTGCAGATACGCAGTATTTT
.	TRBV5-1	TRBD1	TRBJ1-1	CASRYPGTDFMNTEAFF	TGCGCCAGCCGTTACCCCGGGACAGATTTCATGAACACTGAAGCTTTCTTT
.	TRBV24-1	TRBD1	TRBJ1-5	CATSDPGQGAQPQHF	TGTGCCACCAGTGATCCAGGACAGGGAGCCCAGCCCCAGCATTTT
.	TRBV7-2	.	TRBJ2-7	CASSPGLFYEQYF	TGTGCCAGCAGCCCGGGACTTTTCTACGAGCAGTACTTC
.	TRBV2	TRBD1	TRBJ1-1	CASSAGQGFTEAFF	TGTGCCAGCAGTGCGGGACAGGGGTTTACTGAAGCTTTCTTT
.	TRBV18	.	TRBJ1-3	CASSLDSYSGNTIYF	TGTGCCAGCTCACTGGACTCGTACTCTGGAAACACCATATATTTT
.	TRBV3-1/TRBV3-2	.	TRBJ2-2	CASSNPPPAVNTGELFF	TGTGCCAGCAGCAACCCCCCACCAGCGGTGAACACCGGGGAGCTGTTTTTT
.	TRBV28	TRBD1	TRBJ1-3	CASTPDREPGNTIYF	TGTGCCAGCACCCCTGACAGGGAACCAGGAAACACCATATATTTT
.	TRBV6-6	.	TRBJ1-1	CASSYLQSPEAFF	TGTGCCAGCAGTTACTTACAATCACCCGAAGCTTTCTTT
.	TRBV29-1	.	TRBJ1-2	CSVLDRYYGYTF	TGCAGCGTACTCGACAGATACTATGGCTACACCTTC
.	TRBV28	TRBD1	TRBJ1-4	CASSLYDRENEKLFF	TGTGCCAGCAGTTTATATGACAGGGAAAATGAAAAACTGTTTTTT
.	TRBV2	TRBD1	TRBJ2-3	CASRGQSTADTQYF	TGTGCCAGCAGGGGACAGTCCACAGCAGATACGCAGTATTTT
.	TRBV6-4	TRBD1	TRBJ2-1	CASSDEGARSYNEQFF	TGTGCCAGCAGTGACGAGGGGGCTAGGTCCTACAATGAGCAGTTCTTC
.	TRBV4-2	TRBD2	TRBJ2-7	CASSQPGLAGVEQYF	TGTGCCAGCAGCCAACCGGGACTAGCGGGAGTCGAGCAGTACTTC
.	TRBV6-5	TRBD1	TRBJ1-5	CASSRTGGQPQHF	TGTGCCAGCAGCCGGACAGGGGGCCAGCCCCAGCATTTT
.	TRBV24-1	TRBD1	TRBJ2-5	CATSDPFRDRGGLETQYF	TGTGCCACCAGTGATCCCTTCCGGGACAGGGGAGGTTTGGAGACCCAGTACTTC
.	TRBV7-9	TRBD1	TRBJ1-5	CASSPGQAPSQPQHF	TGTGCCAGCAGCCCGGGACAGGCCCCGAGCCAGCCCCAGCATTTT
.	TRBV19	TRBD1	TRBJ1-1	CASSTRDSALNTEAFF	TGTGCCAGTAGTACCCGGGACAGCGCTTTGAACACTGAAGCTTTCTTT
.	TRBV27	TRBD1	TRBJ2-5	CASSKVRDSIYQETQYF	TGTGCCAGCAGTAAAGTACGGGACAGCATTTACCAAGAGACCCAGTACTTC
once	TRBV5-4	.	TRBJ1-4	CASSQGATNEKLFF	TGTGCCAGCAGCCAGGGTGCAACTAATGAAAAACTGTTTTTT
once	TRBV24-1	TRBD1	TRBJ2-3	CATSDKTGKADTQYF	TGTGCCACCAGTGACAAGACAGGGAAGGCAGATACGCAGTATTTT
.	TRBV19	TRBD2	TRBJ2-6	CASSIDLAGGEAGANVLTF	TGTGCCAGTAGTATAGACCTAGCGGGAGGTGAGGCTGGGGCCAACGTCCTGACTTTC
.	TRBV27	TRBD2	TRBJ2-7	CASSLRDGGEQYF	TGTGCCAGCAGTCTCCGGGACGGGGGGGAGCAGTACTTC
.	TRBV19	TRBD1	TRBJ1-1	CASTPGGTDYTEAFF	TGTGCCAGTACCCCAGGGGGGACAGATTACACTGAAGCTTTCTTT
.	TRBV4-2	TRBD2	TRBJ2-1	CASSQLGLADYNEQFF	TGTGCCAGCAGCCAGCTGGGACTAGCGGACTACAATGAGCAGTTCTTC
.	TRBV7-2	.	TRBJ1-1	CASSLLEYTEAFF	TGTGCCAGCAGCTTATTAGAGTACACTGAAGCTTTCTTT
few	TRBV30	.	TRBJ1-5	CAWSEGYGQPQHF	TGTGCCTGGAGTGAGGGGTACGGGCAGCCCCAGCATTTT
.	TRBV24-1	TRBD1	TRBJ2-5	CATSDPGTGGTETQYF	TGTGCCACCAGTGATCCTGGGACAGGGGGCACAGAGACCCAGTACTTC
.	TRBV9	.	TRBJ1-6	CASSGRGGSSPLHF	TGTGCCAGCAGCGGGAGGGGGGGCTCCTCACCCCTCCACTTT
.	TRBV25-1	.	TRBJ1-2	CASSEYGGTSNYGYTF	TGTGCCAGCAGTGAATACGGGGGGACCTCTAACTATGGCTACACCTTC
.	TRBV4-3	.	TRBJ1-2	CASSQEPRSYGYTF	TGCGCCAGCAGCCAAGAACCAAGGAGCTATGGCTACACCTTC
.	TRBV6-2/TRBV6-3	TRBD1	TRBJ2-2	CASSYPSGTGYTGELFF	TGTGCCAGCAGTTACCCGTCCGGGACAGGATACACCGGGGAGCTGTTTTTT
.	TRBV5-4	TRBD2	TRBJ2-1	CASSLVSPGGTNEQFF	TGTGCCAGCAGCTTGGTGTCGCCGGGAGGGACGAATGAGCAGTTCTTC
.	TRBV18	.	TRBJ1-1	CASSPAGVGTEAFF	TGTGCCAGCTCACCAGCGGGGGTGGGCACTGAAGCTTTCTTT
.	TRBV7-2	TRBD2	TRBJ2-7	CASSGLAGVGEQYF	TGTGCCAGCAGCGGACTAGCGGGAGTAGGCGAGCAGTACTTC
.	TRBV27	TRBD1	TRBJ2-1	CASSSKGQGLRGAIYNEQFF	TGTGCCAGCAGTTCCAAGGGACAGGGGCTCAGGGGGGCCATCTACAATGAGCAGTTCTTC
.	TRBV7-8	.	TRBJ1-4	CASSLVPATNEKLFF	TGTGCCAGCAGCTTAGTCCCTGCAACTAATGAAAAACTGTTTTTT